The sequence of this T cell receptor (beta chain) was determined in a study of regulatory T cells in long-lasting Graves disease. Study background: Antithyroid drug exposure in newly diagnosed Graves' patients had lasted under 3 months.

TCR beta libraries were built with iRepertoire HTBI primers and Arm-PCR of CDR3 regions. TCRdb re-called the multiplex PCR reads through MiXCR, storing one row per CDR3 protein. Of roughly 500,000 distinct CDR3 sequences detected, 14% appear once; the ten largest clones hold 17%. In this sample, this clonotype turned up a few times. Its target is not known. Whole-study findings and limits: Those with persistent disease had in common more public clonotypes (about 2,500) than new patients (roughly 1,000).

Indicated time point: newly diagnosed GD, antithyroid drugs for less than 3 months. RNA extracted from PBMCs served as the sequencing template. The CDR3 spans 16 residues. V was cut by 2 bases and J by 2 bases, with 16 bases left in between. Germline CDR1 SQVTM, CDR2 ANQGSEA. The sample also formed part of further work on T cells in Graves' hyperthyroidism and ophthalmopathy. According to that study: In blood, most of the thyroid clonotypes expanded above 0.001 were also present.

The sequence derives from a woman between 45 and 65 years old with Graves disease. Sequencing was performed on peripheral blood mononuclear cells (PBMCs), taken at new diagnosis, from a patient treated with antithyroid drugs. The V gene is TRBV29-1, the J gene TRBJ2-1; D gene unclear. This chain's CDR3 is CSVESPRQSPYNEQFF. The CDR3 nucleotides are TGCAGCGTTGAAAGTCCTAGGCAGTCCCCCTACAATGAGCAGTTCTTC.